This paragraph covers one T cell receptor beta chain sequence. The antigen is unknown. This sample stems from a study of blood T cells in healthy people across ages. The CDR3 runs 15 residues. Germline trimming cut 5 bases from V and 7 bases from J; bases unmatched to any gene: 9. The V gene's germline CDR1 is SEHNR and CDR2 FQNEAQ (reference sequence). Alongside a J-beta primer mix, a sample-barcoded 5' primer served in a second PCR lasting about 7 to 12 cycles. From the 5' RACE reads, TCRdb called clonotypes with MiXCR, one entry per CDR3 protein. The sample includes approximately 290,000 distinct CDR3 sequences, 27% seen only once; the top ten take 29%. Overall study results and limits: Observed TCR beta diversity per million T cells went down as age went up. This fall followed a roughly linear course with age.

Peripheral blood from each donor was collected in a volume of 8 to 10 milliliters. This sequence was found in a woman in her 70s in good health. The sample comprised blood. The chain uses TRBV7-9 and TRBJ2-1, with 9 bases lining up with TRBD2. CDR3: CASSPRLAGLNEQFF. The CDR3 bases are TGTGCCAGCAGCCCACGGCTAGCGGGATTAAATGAGCAGTTCTTC.